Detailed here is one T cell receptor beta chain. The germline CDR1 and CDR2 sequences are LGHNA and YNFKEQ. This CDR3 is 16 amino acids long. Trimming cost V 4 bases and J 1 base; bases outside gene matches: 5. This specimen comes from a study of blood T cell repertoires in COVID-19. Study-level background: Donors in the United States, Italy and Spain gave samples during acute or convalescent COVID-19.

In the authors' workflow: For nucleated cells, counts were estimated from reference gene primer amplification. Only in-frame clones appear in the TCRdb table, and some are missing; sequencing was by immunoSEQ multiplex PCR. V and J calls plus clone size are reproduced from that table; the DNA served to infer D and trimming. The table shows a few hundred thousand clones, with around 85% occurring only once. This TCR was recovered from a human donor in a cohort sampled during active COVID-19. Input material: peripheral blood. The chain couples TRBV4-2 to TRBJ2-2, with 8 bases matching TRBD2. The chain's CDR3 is CASSPLAGLNTGELFF. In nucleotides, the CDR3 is TGTGCCAGCAGCCCGTTAGCGGGGCTGAACACCGGGGAGCTGTTTTTT.